The 8 T cell receptor beta chains presented below share a single source sample, sequenced in a study of regulatory T cells in long-lasting Graves disease. CDR3 regions were amplified by Arm-PCR using iRepertoire HTBI primers to build TCR beta libraries. Via MiXCR, TCRdb re-called the multiplex PCR reads, giving one row per CDR3 protein. The sample lists fewer than 450,000 distinct CDR3 sequences, 15% occurring once. The sample's time point: newly diagnosed GD, antithyroid drugs for less than 3 months. The TCR library was made from RNA that had been extracted from PBMCs in TRIzol. These same data were also listed under a study on T cells in Graves' hyperthyroidism and ophthalmopathy.

The sequences come from peripheral blood mononuclear cells (PBMCs), collected at new diagnosis, from a patient treated with antithyroid drugs. These receptors were obtained from a woman aged 40-49 years with Graves disease.

The rearrangement uses TRBV3-1 and TRBJ2-1; 12 bases map to TRBD2. CDR3 length: 17 residues. In germline, CDR1 is LGHDT, CDR2 YNNKEL (reference sequence). V lost 0 bases and J lost 5; bases outside the gene matches: 5. This CDR3 is CASSQDYWTSGNNEQFF. The CDR3 nucleotides are TGTGCCAGCAGCCAAGATTACTGGACTAGCGGGAACAATGAGCAGTTCTTC.

This clonotype was detected many times. The chain employs TRBV27 and TRBJ1-2; D is perhaps TRBD1 (5 bases). V lost 8 bases and J lost 4, with 11 bases in between. Germline CDR1 reads MNHEY; CDR2 reads SMNVEV (reference sequence). The CDR3 totals 12 residues. The CDR3 region has the DNA TGTGCCAGCTCGACCGGGGCCTATGGCTACACCTTC. Its protein is CASSTGAYGYTF.

This clonotype has ten or more counts. This chain connects TRBV2 to TRBJ1-4; no clear D gene. CDR1 is SNHLY and CDR2 is FYNNEI in the germline V gene. Between the trimmed V and J ends, which lost 4 bases and 3 bases, there was a span of 6 bases. This CDR3 is 13 amino acids long. CDR3 in amino acids: CASSGEANEKLFF. The CDR3 DNA sequence: TGTGCCAGCAGTGGTGAGGCTAATGAAAAACTGTTTTTT.

This sequence joins TRBV20-1 and TRBJ2-3; 16 nucleotides align to TRBD2. V gave up 6 bases and J gave up 8 bases; unmatched junction bases: 8. Germline loops: CDR1 DFQATT, CDR2 SNEGSKA (reference sequence). The CDR3 spans 15 residues. CDR3 DNA: TGCAGTGCCCTGTCCGGGACTAGCGGGAGGGGTACGCAGTATTTT. This codes for CSALSGTSGRGTQYF.

This clonotype was seen ten or more times. The chain has TRBV11-3 and TRBJ2-3; TRBD2 is a possible D gene (5 bases). Germline V gene lookup returns CDR1 SGHNT and CDR2 YENEEA. V dropped 5 bases and J dropped 2 bases, with 11 bases sitting between them. The CDR3 totals 14 residues. The CDR3 nucleotides read TGTGCCAGCAGCGATAGACTATCCACAGATACGCAGTATTTT. Its protein product is CASSDRLSTDTQYF.

This clonotype came up many times. The V gene is TRBV28, the J gene TRBJ2-5, with a possible D match to TRBD1 (6 bases). This CDR3 region has 13 residues. Trimming left V 6 bases short and J 1 base short, with 9 bases between. Per germline, CDR1 MDHEN and CDR2 SYDVKM. CDR3 sequence: CASRGTRQETQYF. DNA for the CDR3: TGTGCCAGCAGGGGGACACGCCAAGAGACCCAGTACTTC.

This clonotype was picked up one time. A much larger clone sits a single nucleotide away, making a read error possible. The chain links TRBV6-1 to TRBJ1-1; D gene unclear. V lost 3 bases and J lost 7, with 12 bases in between. The V gene's germline CDR1 is MNHNS and CDR2 SASEGT. CDR3 length equals 13 residues. The CDR3 nucleotides are TGTGCCAGCAGTGAGGGCAGCATCAGTGAAGCTTTCTTT. Translating it yields CASSEGSISEAFF.

The table lists this clonotype with many counts. This chain uses TRBV24-1 with TRBJ2-5; D is undetermined. V was cut by 5 bases and J by 1 base, with 10 bases left in between. Germline V lookup: CDR1 KGHDR, CDR2 SFDVKD. This CDR3 comprises 14 residues. The CDR3, as DNA: TGTGCCACCAGTGCACCGACCACCCAAGAGACCCAGTACTTC. Translating it yields CATSAPTTQETQYF.